The 32 T cell receptor beta chains presented below share a single source sample, sequenced in a study of T cells in Graves' hyperthyroidism and ophthalmopathy. TCR beta CDR3 sequences were amplified from RNA transcripts. An initial round of RT-PCR targeting the TCR CDR3 relied on the HTBI primer set. TCRdb re-analysed the multiplex PCR reads in MiXCR, keeping a single row per CDR3 protein. The sample contains some 490,000 distinct CDR3 sequences, roughly 23% of which appear only once. The material sequenced was blood. Every receptor here comes from an older woman with Graves' ophthalmopathy.

This clonotype was observed many times. Here the CDR3 reads CAYSGTGRVQYF. Written as DNA, the CDR3 is TGTGCCTACTCCGGGACAGGGAGGGTGCAGTACTTC. This chain joins TRBV30 and TRBJ2-7; 9 nucleotides line up with TRBD1. Germline-derived CDR1 and CDR2 are GTSNPN and SVGIG (reference sequence). The CDR3 sequence is 12 residues long. The ends lost 7 bases at V and 9 bases at J; junction bases unmatched: 10.

The rearrangement links TRBV12-3 or TRBV12-4 to TRBJ1-2; 8 bases map to TRBD1. CDR3 length equals 15 residues. V lost 6 bases and J lost 4; bases outside the gene matches: 10. The CDR3 sequence is CASRKQGAATYGYTF. The CDR3 DNA reads TGTGCCAGCAGAAAGCAGGGGGCGGCCACCTATGGCTACACCTTC.

About this clonotype itself: This could be a read error, since a much larger clone is one nucleotide away. This chain links TRBV30 with TRBJ2-1, with D perhaps matching TRBD2 (6 bases). The CDR3 sequence is 14 residues long. Germline CDR1 GTSNPN, CDR2 SVGIG (reference sequence). CDR3 nucleotide sequence: TGTGCCAGGAGTGTCTCGACTAGATCTCCTGAGCAGTTCTTC. This encodes CARSVSTRSPEQFF.

Only a few counts were recorded for this clonotype. The chain couples TRBV24-1 to TRBJ1-2; a possible D gene is TRBD1 (5 bases). The CDR3 covers 14 residues. The V gene lost 4 bases and the J gene lost 8 bases, with 16 bases spanning the gap. Germline CDR1 and CDR2: KGHDR and SFDVKD. The CDR3 DNA sequence: TGTGCCACCAGTGAGGGGCCGCGGCCACAGGGCTACACCTTC. Translating gives CATSEGPRPQGYTF.

This chain links TRBV19 with TRBJ2-2, with 11 bases matching TRBD2. The length of the CDR3 is 18 residues. Germline CDR1 and CDR2: LNHDA and SQIVND (reference sequence). The J segment lost 6 bases and the V segment lost 5 bases, leaving 14 bases of the junction unmatched. The CDR3 region has the DNA TGTGCCAGTAGTCCACCTCAGGCACTAGCGGGAGTAGCCGGGGAGCTGTTTTTT. It specifies CASSPPQALAGVAGELFF.

This clonotype showed up just a few times. The chain is built from TRBV3-1 and TRBJ2-3, with 8 bases lining up with TRBD2. The CDR3 runs 15 residues. Unmatched junction bases numbered 1, after V lost 1 base and J lost 1 base. Germline CDR1 is LGHDT and CDR2 is YNNKEL (reference sequence). The CDR3 loop is CASSQGAGGTDTQYF. In DNA, the CDR3 is TGTGCCAGCAGCCAAGGAGCGGGGGGCACAGATACGCAGTATTTT.

The chain joins TRBV18 to TRBJ1-1; 10 bases match TRBD1. Germline-derived CDR1 and CDR2 are KGHSH and LQKENI. The CDR3 length is 13 residues. After removal of 5 bases from V and 9 bases from J, the junction contained 6 bases not matched to a gene. The CDR3 coding sequence is TGTGCCAGCTCAGCCGGGACAGGGGACCAAGCTTTCTTT. Amino acid sequence: CASSAGTGDQAFF.

This clonotype came up a few times. The chain uses TRBV6-1 and TRBJ2-3; D is uncertain. The CDR3 loop spans 13 amino acids. V shed 2 bases and J shed 2 bases, with 5 bases lying between them. Germline loops: CDR1 MNHNS, CDR2 SASEGT. CDR3 region: CASSEYITDTQYF. For the CDR3, the DNA is TGTGCCAGCAGTGAATACATCACAGATACGCAGTATTTT.

This clonotype came up a few times. The chain combines TRBV11-3 with TRBJ2-1, with 13 bases identical to TRBD2. The trim removed 4 bases at V and 8 bases at J, leaving 5 bases unmatched. The CDR3 consists of 15 residues. Germline values: CDR1 SGHNT, CDR2 YENEEA. This CDR3 reads CASSYTSGRAYEQFF. The CDR3 DNA sequence: TGTGCCAGCAGCTACACTAGCGGGAGGGCATATGAGCAGTTCTTC.

This clonotype occurred a few times. The chain is built from TRBV11-2 and TRBJ2-7; tentative D call: TRBD1 (5 bases). CDR1 is SGHAT, CDR2 FQNNGV, per germline. This CDR3 comprises 11 residues. Trimming removed 1 base from V and 12 bases from J, with 10 bases in between. The CDR3 protein is CASSLGVGLYF. CDR3 sequence (DNA): TGTGCCAGCAGCTTAGGCGTGGGGCTGTACTTC.

This chain links TRBV7-9 with TRBJ2-5; TRBD1 is a possible D gene (5 bases). The V and J ends lost 3 bases and 5 bases respectively, with 13 bases between them. This CDR3 contains 14 residues. Germline V gene data show CDR1 as SEHNR and CDR2 as FQNEAQ (reference sequence). CDR3 loop: CASSFRAVGETQYF. The CDR3 bases are TGTGCCAGCAGCTTCAGGGCAGTGGGGGAGACCCAGTACTTC.

This clonotype was found a few times. It may be a read error: a sequence one base away is much more abundant. The V and J genes are TRBV2 and TRBJ2-2; D may correspond to TRBD1 or TRBD2 (5 bases each). Germline V lookup: CDR1 SNHLY, CDR2 FYNNEI. Trimming removed 6 bases from V and 1 base from J, with 15 bases in between. The CDR3 is 16 amino acids. The CDR3 bases are TGTGCCAGCAGCTGGGGACCAACAGGGAACACCGGGGAGCTGTTTTTT. Amino acid sequence: CASSWGPTGNTGELFF.

This clonotype was seen only a few times. J is TRBJ1-2 and V is TRBV20-1; 10 nucleotides line up with TRBD1. V trimming: 4 bases; J trimming: 0 bases; junction bases outside the gene matches: 14. CDR1 is DFQATT, CDR2 SNEGSKA, per germline (reference sequence). CDR3 length: 18 amino acids. For the CDR3, the DNA is TGCAGTGCTAAAATGCCCGGGACAGGGGCTGGTGCTAACTATGGCTACACCTTC. Translation gives CSAKMPGTGAGANYGYTF.

In this sample, this clonotype turned up a few times. The rearrangement uses TRBV5-1 and TRBJ2-2; the D is unclear. CDR1 SGHRS and CDR2 YFSETQ come from the germline V gene. Trimming stripped 0 bases from V and 0 bases from J, with 6 bases between. The CDR3 length is 15 residues. In nucleotides, the CDR3 is TGCGCCAGCAGCTTGGACTATCCGAACACCGGGGAGCTGTTTTTT. This sequence encodes CASSLDYPNTGELFF.

This clonotype was observed at least ten times. At one boundary the junction diverges from the germline segment, which might be a read error. The chain joins TRBV27 to TRBJ2-3; 9 nucleotides agree with TRBD2. The CDR3 has 14 residues. Germline-derived CDR1 and CDR2 are MNHEY and SMNVEV (reference sequence). The CDR3 DNA sequence: TGTGCCAGCAGTTATGGGACTAGCACGGATACGCAGTATTTT. It yields the protein CASSYGTSTDTQYF.

The chain couples TRBV18 to TRBJ2-1; a weak D match, TRBD2 (5 bases). The V end was cut by 6 bases, the J end by 6 bases, with 15 bases between. The CDR3 sequence is 14 residues long. CDR1 and CDR2 from the germline V gene are KGHSH and LQKENI. In DNA, the CDR3 is TGTGCCAGCTCGCTCTGGGGAGAGATCAATGAGCAGTTCTTC. Amino acid sequence: CASSLWGEINEQFF.

This clonotype has ten or more counts. The chain uses TRBV7-8 and TRBJ1-2; the D is unclear. Trimming cost V 5 bases and J 7 bases, with 14 bases left between them. From germline, CDR1 is SGHVS and CDR2 FQNEAQ. The CDR3 runs 13 residues. The CDR3 here is CASSPTISGGYTF. As DNA, the CDR3 is TGTGCCAGCAGCCCGACAATAAGTGGTGGCTACACCTTC. The variable domain in full, completed from reference TRBV7-8 and TRBJ1-2, reads GAGVSQSPRYKVAKRGQDVALRCDPISGHVSLFWYQQALGQGPEFLTYFQNEAQLDKSGLPSDRFFAERPEGSVSTLKIQRTQQEDSAVYLCASSPTISGGYTFGSGTRLTVV.

The chain links TRBV4-1 to TRBJ1-5, with D uncertain. CDR1 and CDR2 (germline): MGHRA, YSYEKL. V was clipped by 4 bases and J by 4 bases, with 11 bases between them. CDR3 length equals 14 residues. The CDR3 sequence: CASSPGNLNQPQHF. The DNA for the CDR3 is TGCGCCAGCAGCCCTGGGAACCTGAATCAGCCCCAGCATTTT.

This clonotype has just a few counts. The J gene is TRBJ2-3, the V gene TRBV29-1; 7 positions match TRBD2. Germline V gives CDR1 SQVTM, CDR2 ANQGSEA. V lost 4 bases and J lost 0; bases outside the gene matches: 4. This CDR3 region has 14 residues. The CDR3 DNA is TGCAGCGTTGGGAATAGCGGGAGCACAGATACGCAGTATTTT. It encodes CSVGNSGSTDTQYF.

This clonotype was observed a few times. The chain uses TRBV5-1 and TRBJ2-1; 8 bases are a match to TRBD2. This CDR3 has 15 amino acids. V was pared by 3 bases and J by 4 bases, with 6 bases of the junction left unmatched. Germline-derived CDR1 and CDR2 are SGHRS and YFSETQ. The CDR3 coding sequence is TGCGCCAGCAGCTCCGGGAGCGGGGGTTACAATGAGCAGTTCTTC. Translation: CASSSGSGGYNEQFF.

This chain links TRBV6-1 with TRBJ1-5; a weak D match, TRBD1 (6 bases). V gave up 6 bases and J gave up 4 bases, with 19 bases separating them. CDR1 and CDR2 from the germline V gene are MNHNS and SASEGT. The CDR3 spans 16 residues. CDR3 sequence: CASSGLGAGTNQPQHF. CDR3 sequence (DNA): TGTGCCAGCAGCGGTCTGGGGGCAGGGACAAATCAGCCCCAGCATTTT.

This clonotype came up a few times. This chain connects TRBV30 to TRBJ2-2; possibly TRBD2 for D (6 bases). Germline values: CDR1 GTSNPN, CDR2 SVGIG (reference sequence). V gave up 3 bases and J gave up 6 bases, with 11 bases separating them. The CDR3 covers 13 residues. This chain's CDR3 is CAWSATSSGELFF. The CDR3 DNA reads TGTGCCTGGAGCGCGACTAGTTCCGGGGAGCTGTTTTTT.

This clonotype appeared once. A much larger clone lies a single base off, so this may be a read error. The chain carries TRBV7-9 and TRBJ2-7; 7 nucleotides match TRBD1. Germline V lookup: CDR1 SEHNR, CDR2 FQNEAQ (reference sequence). V trimming: 8 bases; J trimming: 3 bases; junction bases outside the gene matches: 7. This CDR3 region has 13 residues. The CDR3 spells CASSRGLFYEQYF. The CDR3 DNA reads TGTGCCAGCTCGAGGGGGCTCTTCTACGAGCAGTACTTC.

The chain carries TRBV7-2 and TRBJ1-5; D is perhaps TRBD1 (6 bases). CDR1 is SGHTA, CDR2 FQGNSA, per germline. V was clipped by 3 bases and J by 7 bases, with 10 bases between them. This CDR3 region has 13 residues. CDR3 loop: CASSLGARQPQHF. CDR3 nucleotide sequence: TGTGCCAGCAGCTTGGGGGCGAGGCAGCCCCAGCATTTT.

This chain joins TRBV19 and TRBJ1-2, with D unresolved. CDR3 length: 14 residues. Germline V CDR1 and CDR2: LNHDA, SQIVND (reference sequence). The V gene lost 1 base and the J gene lost 4 bases, with 10 bases spanning the gap. Here the CDR3 reads CASSIGAGAYGYTF. The DNA for the CDR3 is TGTGCCAGTAGTATAGGTGCAGGAGCCTATGGCTACACCTTC.

This clonotype was seen at least ten times. The rearrangement joins TRBV12-3 or TRBV12-4 to TRBJ1-2, with TRBD1 matching over 9 bases. CDR3 size: 15 residues. Trimming took 4 bases from V and 3 from J; bases not matched to a gene: 6. Here the CDR3 DNA reads TGTGCCAGCAGTTCTACAGGGGGCGTGGACTATGGCTACACCTTC. This sequence encodes CASSSTGGVDYGYTF.

This clonotype was detected a few times. The rearrangement joins TRBV11-2 to TRBJ2-5, with 8 bases matching TRBD2. V was clipped by 4 bases and J by 3 bases; unmatched bases: 13. CDR1 is SGHAT, CDR2 FQNNGV, per germline. This CDR3 spans 17 amino acids. CDR3 residues: CASSSRGVGLEKETQYF. The DNA for the CDR3 is TGTGCCAGCAGCTCCAGGGGTGTGGGACTAGAAAAAGAGACCCAGTACTTC. The whole variable domain, remainder taken from reference TRBV11-2 and TRBJ2-5, is EAGVAQSPRYKIIEKRQSVAFWCNPISGHATLYWYQQILGQGPKLLIQFQNNGVVDDSQLPKDRFSAERLKGVDSTLKIQPAKLEDSAVYLCASSSRGVGLEKETQYFGPGTRLLVL.

The chain couples TRBV12-3 or TRBV12-4 to TRBJ1-5; 9 positions agree with TRBD1. The J segment lost 2 bases and the V segment lost 6 bases, leaving 5 bases of the junction unmatched. The CDR3 totals 15 residues. The CDR3 sequence: CASRKQGAGNQPQHF. The CDR3 DNA follows: TGTGCCAGCAGAAAACAGGGGGCTGGCAATCAGCCCCAGCATTTT.

The chain carries TRBV7-2 and TRBJ2-1; 8 nucleotides align to TRBD2. J was trimmed by 13 bases and V by 4 bases; bases with no gene match: 9. This CDR3 is 13 amino acids long. Germline CDR1 reads SGHTA; CDR2 reads FQGNSA. The CDR3 is CASSSRLAGPQFF. The CDR3 region has the DNA TGTGCCAGCAGCTCACGGCTAGCGGGCCCCCAGTTCTTC. The entire variable domain, with the rest obtained from reference TRBV7-2 and TRBJ2-1, is as follows: GAGVSQSPSNKVTEKGKDVELRCDPISGHTALYWYRQSLGQGLEFLIYFQGNSAPDKSGLPSDRFSAERTGGSVSTLTIQRTQQEDSAVYLCASSSRLAGPQFFGPGTRLTVL.

This clonotype appeared many times. The chain has TRBV7-8 and TRBJ2-3; the D is unclear. Germline CDR1 SGHVS, CDR2 FQNEAQ. The CDR3 extends over 15 amino acids. Between the trimmed V and J ends, which lost 5 bases and 4 bases, there was a span of 16 bases. Here the CDR3 DNA reads TGTGCCAGCAGCGCCCTGGCGGCAGTAGCAGATACGCAGTATTTT. Protein: CASSALAAVADTQYF.

This chain joins TRBV5-8 and TRBJ1-5, with TRBD1 matching over 9 bases. J gave up 2 bases and V 2 bases, and 11 bases lay outside the gene matches. This CDR3 is 18 amino acids long. Germline assignment: CDR1 SGHTS and CDR2 YDEGEE. CDR3 bases: TGTGCCAGCAGCTTATGGACAGGGGACTTGAATGGCAATCAGCCCCAGCATTTT. It translates to CASSLWTGDLNGNQPQHF.

This sequence joins TRBV12-3 or TRBV12-4 and TRBJ1-5, with 7 positions matching TRBD1. The CDR3 runs to 14 residues. V lost 5 bases to trimming and J lost 7 bases; unmatched junction nucleotides: 8. The DNA for the CDR3 is TGTGCCAGCAGTCCACGACAGGGAAAACAGCCCCAGCATTTT. Residues: CASSPRQGKQPQHF.